Sequencing of this T cell receptor beta chain was carried out in a study of OX40 agonist ivuxolimab in advanced cancers. Study conclusions and caveats: Clonal expansion from baseline to week 6 occurred in both CD4+ and CD8+ T cells.

The CDR3 loop spans 14 amino acids. V was cut by 0 bases and J by 3 bases, with 8 bases left in between. Germline-derived CDR1 and CDR2 are LNHNV and YYDKDF (reference sequence). Sequencing was performed with immunoSEQ multiplex PCR; in TCRdb, only in-frame clones are kept and a portion is missing. The sample records about 28,000 clones, more than 75% being singletons. As to this clone: No antigen is known for it.

The J gene is TRBJ1-1, the V gene TRBV15; D is ambiguous. The starting material was CD4+ or CD8+ T cells sorted from blood, obtained in a trial of the OX40 agonist ivuxolimab. The receptor was isolated from an adult with an advanced solid tumor such as melanoma, head and neck, liver or kidney cancer. The CDR3 sequence: CATSRDGPDTEAFF. The CDR3 DNA reads as TGTGCCACCAGCAGAGATGGCCCGGACACTGAAGCTTTCTTT.